This T cell receptor (beta chain) is drawn from a study of blood T cell repertoires in COVID-19. Study details: Italy, Spain and the United States were the sources of the convalescent and acute COVID-19 samples. PBMCs, B-cell-depleted T cells, or T cells were the source of the cDNA or gDNA that made up the material.

As processed by the authors: Estimates of nucleated cell counts were drawn from the amplification of reference gene primers. This table comes from immunoSEQ multiplex PCR, and its TCRdb copy is limited to in-frame clones, with some not included. That table furnishes V, J and clone size, whereas the DNA furnished D and trimming. The data show some 530,000 clones, roughly 85% seen once. Trimming shortened V by 5 bases and J by 7 bases, and 12 bases separated the two germline ends. Germline values: CDR1 SGHVS, CDR2 FQNEAQ. The CDR3 has 12 residues. The J gene is TRBJ2-7, the V gene TRBV7-8; no clear D gene. The clonotype was recovered from a human donor in a cohort sampled during active COVID-19. The sequencing input was peripheral blood. The CDR3 DNA sequence: TGTGCCAGCAGCCCGGGTACGGAGGAGCAGTACTTC. Amino acid sequence: CASSPGTEEQYF.